The 21 T cell receptor beta chains below all came from one sample that was sequenced in a study of blood T cell repertoires in COVID-19. Here immunoSEQ multiplex PCR was the method, and the copy in TCRdb shows in-frame clones only, minus some. The profile covers approximately 150,000 clones, with around 84% appearing a single time and around 19% taken by the ten largest. What was sequenced was peripheral blood. The source is an elderly woman with acute or convalescent COVID-19.

The chain uses TRBV5-1 and TRBJ2-5; D perhaps matches TRBD2 (5 bases). Trimming stripped 4 bases from V and 1 base from J, with 11 bases between. The CDR3 has 14 residues. The germline V gene encodes CDR1 SGHRS and CDR2 YFSETQ. CDR3 DNA: TGCGCCAGCAGCGCATCCGGGATCCAAGAGACCCAGTACTTC. It codes for CASSASGIQETQYF. The variable domain in full, with the rest retrieved from reference TRBV5-1 and TRBJ2-5, is KAGVTQTPRYLIKTRGQQVTLSCSPISGHRSVSWYQQTPGQGLQFLFEYFSETQRNKGNFPGRFSGRQFSNSRSEMNVSTLELGDSALYLCASSASGIQETQYFGPGTRLLVL.

This clone counts as medium-sized. The chain joins TRBV4-2 to TRBJ2-5; 7 bases are shared with TRBD1. CDR1 is LGHNA, CDR2 YNFKEQ, per germline. This CDR3 comprises 14 residues. Unmatched junction bases numbered 3, after V lost 3 bases and J lost 2 bases. This CDR3 reads CASSQQQGQETQYF. In DNA, the CDR3 is TGTGCCAGCAGCCAGCAACAGGGGCAAGAGACCCAGTACTTC.

This clone occurred once. The chain employs TRBV27 and TRBJ2-5; 8 bases fit TRBD1. With 5 bases clipped from V and 4 bases from J, the junction kept 12 bases outside the gene matches. The CDR3 length is 16 residues. Germline-derived CDR1 and CDR2 are MNHEY and SMNVEV (reference sequence). CDR3 residues: CASSKFWTGLVETQYF. The CDR3 DNA follows: TGTGCCAGCAGTAAATTCTGGACAGGGTTGGTAGAGACCCAGTACTTC.

The V call is TRBV18, the J call TRBJ1-1; possibly TRBD1 for D (5 bases). V was shortened by 4 bases and J by 11 bases, with 17 bases between the two germline ends. Germline lookup yields CDR1 KGHSH and CDR2 LQKENI. CDR3 length: 13 amino acids. The DNA for the CDR3 is TGTGCCAGCTCACAAGTAGCCGGGACTACGGCTTTCTTT. Translation gives CASSQVAGTTAFF.

The J gene is TRBJ1-5, the V gene TRBV28; 7 nucleotides align to TRBD1. This CDR3 region has 15 residues. Germline V gives CDR1 MDHEN, CDR2 SYDVKM. Trimming cost V 6 bases and J 3 bases; bases outside gene matches: 8. DNA of the CDR3: TGTGCCAGCAGCCAGGGGGGACAGTCCAATCAGCCCCAGCATTTT. As protein: CASSQGGQSNQPQHF.

The chain has TRBV5-5 and TRBJ2-5; possible D gene TRBD1, 7 bases. The CDR3 has 14 residues. The ends were cut back, 3 bases at V and 4 bases at J, with 13 bases in the middle. In germline, CDR1 is SGHKS, CDR2 YYEKEE (reference sequence). The CDR3 region has the DNA TGTGCCAGCAGCTACAGCCAGGGGGGAGAGACCCAGTACTTC. Protein: CASSYSQGGETQYF.

V is TRBV5-6 and J is TRBJ1-5; D not resolved. CDR1 and CDR2 from the germline V gene are SGHDT and YYEEEE. The CDR3 spans 12 residues. The germline V and J ends were trimmed by 1 base and 4 bases, with 3 bases remaining between them. CDR3 sequence (DNA): TGTGCCAGCAGCTTGCTTAATCAGCCCCAGCATTTT. Translation gives CASSLLNQPQHF.

The chain is built from TRBV3-1 (or the pseudogene TRBV3-2) and TRBJ1-5, with 9 positions matching TRBD1. This CDR3 comprises 15 residues. Per germline, CDR1 LGHDT and CDR2 YNNKEL (reference sequence). V lost 2 bases to trimming and J lost 6 bases; unmatched junction nucleotides: 5. CDR3: CASSQQGQGSQPQHF. DNA of the CDR3: TGTGCCAGCAGCCAACAGGGACAGGGAAGTCAGCCCCAGCATTTT.

In regard to this clone: A read error may produce the germline difference seen at one junction end. The chain recombines TRBV7-7 with TRBJ2-7; 8 bases match TRBD1. The CDR3 totals 16 residues. From germline, CDR1 is SSHAT and CDR2 FNYEAQ (reference sequence). CDR3 DNA sequence: TGTGCTAGCAGCCGGAGGGTGGACAGGGCTGGATACGAGCAGTACTTC. Amino acids: CASSRRVDRAGYEQYF.

The chain joins TRBV2 to TRBJ2-6; 9 nucleotides match TRBD1. This CDR3 region has 18 residues. In germline, CDR1 is SNHLY, CDR2 FYNNEI. Trimming removed 6 bases from V and 0 bases from J; junction bases left unmatched: 9. CDR3 DNA: TGTGCCAGCAGGGCTCACAGGGGGCTGGGCTCTGGGGCCAACGTCCTGACTTTC. Protein: CASRAHRGLGSGANVLTF.

The V and J genes are TRBV6-1 and TRBJ1-6; 8 bases map to TRBD1. Germline lookup yields CDR1 MNHNS and CDR2 SASEGT. This CDR3 contains 17 residues. With V trimmed by 2 bases and J by 7 bases, 10 bases remained unmatched. The CDR3 coding sequence is TGTGCCAGCAGTGAAAGGGAACGGACAGGGCGCAATTCACCCCTCCACTTT. Translation: CASSERERTGRNSPLHF.

The chain joins TRBV6-4 to TRBJ2-1, with TRBD2 matching 7 bases. The germline V gene encodes CDR1 MRHNA and CDR2 SNTAGT. The CDR3 is 14 residues long. After removal of 3 bases from V and 1 base from J, the junction contained 0 bases not matched to a gene. The DNA of the CDR3 is TGTGCCAGCAGTGAGGGGGGGTCCTACAATGAGCAGTTCTTC. Its protein is CASSEGGSYNEQFF.

The rearrangement joins TRBV7-8 to TRBJ1-2; D may be TRBD1 (5 bases). Trimming shortened V by 1 base and J by 4 bases, and 10 bases separated the two germline ends. This CDR3 comprises 14 residues. The germline gives CDR1 SGHVS, CDR2 FQNEAQ. CDR3 bases: TGTGCCAGCAGCTTAGAGACAGCGGGCTATGGCTACACCTTC. Its protein is CASSLETAGYGYTF. The full variable domain, rest sourced from reference TRBV7-8 and TRBJ1-2, is GAGVSQSPRYKVAKRGQDVALRCDPISGHVSLFWYQQALGQGPEFLTYFQNEAQLDKSGLPSDRFFAERPEGSVSTLKIQRTQQEDSAVYLCASSLETAGYGYTFGSGTRLTVV.

This clone turned up a few times. The V call is TRBV12-1, the J call TRBJ2-7; the DNA was not used to check the table's D call, TRBD2. TRBV12-1 is a documented pseudogene. The CDR3 is 19 residues long. The CDR3 region is CASSFCKASSGRRHYEQYF. The CDR3 DNA follows: TGTGCCAGCAGCTTTTGTAAAGCATCTAGCGGGAGGCGCCACTACGAGCAGTACTTC.

The chain is built from TRBV5-6 and TRBJ1-2; TRBD1 is a possible D gene (6 bases). CDR3 length equals 14 residues. Germline values: CDR1 SGHDT, CDR2 YYEEEE. V was trimmed by 0 bases and J by 2 bases, leaving 8 bases between them. The CDR3 loop is CASSLDQGNYGYTF. The CDR3 coding sequence is TGTGCCAGCAGCTTGGACCAGGGGAACTATGGCTACACCTTC.

The chain combines TRBV9 with TRBJ1-5, with a possible D match to TRBD1 (5 bases). This CDR3 spans 15 amino acids. V lost 3 bases and J 0 bases, leaving 10 bases between the germline ends. Germline V gives CDR1 SGDLS, CDR2 YYNGEE. CDR3 amino acids: CASSATQVSNQPQHF. In DNA, the CDR3 is TGTGCCAGCAGCGCGACACAGGTTAGCAATCAGCCCCAGCATTTT. The full variable domain, its missing parts supplied by reference TRBV9 and TRBJ1-5, is DSGVTQTPKHLITATGQRVTLRCSPRSGDLSVYWYQQSLDQGLQFLIQYYNGEERAKGNILERFSAQQFPDLHSELNLSSLELGDSALYFCASSATQVSNQPQHFGDGTRLSIL.

CDR3 loop: CASIWTAGMNTEAFF. The DNA of the CDR3 is TGTGCCAGCATTTGGACAGCGGGAATGAACACTGAAGCTTTCTTT. This chain uses TRBV19 with TRBJ1-1; tentative D call: TRBD1 (6 bases). Germline values: CDR1 LNHDA, CDR2 SQIVND (reference sequence). V dropped 9 bases and J dropped 0 bases, with 17 bases sitting between them. The CDR3 is made up of 15 amino acids.

V and J are TRBV7-2 and TRBJ2-3; 12 nucleotides align to TRBD2. Germline V lookup: CDR1 SGHTA, CDR2 FQGNSA. CDR3 length equals 16 residues. V lost 0 bases to trimming and J lost 6 bases; unmatched junction nucleotides: 4. The CDR3, as DNA: TGTGCCAGCAGCTTAGCCCTAGCGGGAGGGGGGGATACGCAGTATTTT. Residues: CASSLALAGGGDTQYF.

The CDR3 nucleotides are TGTGCCAGCAGCTTAGTGGGACTAGCCTACAATGAGCAGTTCTTC. Its translation: CASSLVGLAYNEQFF. V usage is TRBV7-2 and J usage is TRBJ2-1; 8 bases align to TRBD2. Germline loops: CDR1 SGHTA, CDR2 FQGNSA. V lost 1 base and J lost 2; bases outside the gene matches: 1. CDR3 length: 15 residues.

V gene TRBV3-1 (or the pseudogene TRBV3-2) combines with J gene TRBJ2-7; possible D gene TRBD2, 5 bases. This CDR3 contains 13 residues. The germline V gene has CDR1 LGHDT and CDR2 YNNKEL (reference sequence). V was trimmed by 1 base and J by 5 bases, leaving 9 bases between them. The CDR3 sequence is CASSQVATNEQYF. DNA of the CDR3: TGTGCCAGCAGCCAAGTCGCGACTAACGAGCAGTACTTC.

V gene TRBV6-1 combines with J gene TRBJ2-3, with D unclear. Germline CDR1 is MNHNS and CDR2 is SASEGT. The CDR3 runs to 14 residues. Trimming removed 0 bases from V and 2 bases from J, with 6 bases in between. Here the CDR3 reads CASSEARNTDTQYF. CDR3 sequence (DNA): TGTGCCAGCAGTGAAGCGAGGAACACAGATACGCAGTATTTT.